This is a list of T cell receptor beta chains from one sample in a study of identical twins. TCRdb independently ran MiXCR on the 5' RACE reads; one entry per CDR3 protein. In the table there are 200,000 to 300,000 distinct CDR3 sequences, over 9.5% of which are singletons. What was sequenced was memory T cells sorted from blood. These TCRs come from a man in his fifties in good health. CDR3s include the opening cysteine and the closing phenylalanine or tryptophan. The order of the fields is D gene, V gene, J gene, clone size, CDR3 DNA, CDR3 protein. The D gene is left open where the match is weak. Size values are once, few and many counts, or a class for expanded clones, and some rows have none.

TRBD2	TRBV3-1	TRBJ2-7	many	TGTGCCAGCAGTCATTCTAGCGGGGGGCGCTACGAGCAGTACTTC	CASSHSSGGRYEQYF
-	TRBV6-1	TRBJ2-3	-	TGTGCCAGCAGCCCTCCGACAAGGCGGTGGGATACGCAGTATTTT	CASSPPTRRWDTQYF
-	TRBV15	TRBJ1-5	few	TGTGCCACCAGCGAGGGGCTTGATCAGCCCCAGCATTTT	CATSEGLDQPQHF
TRBD2	TRBV6-5	TRBJ2-2	few	TGTGCCAGCAGTTACTCCTGGACTAGCGGGAACACCGGGGAGCTGTTTTTT	CASSYSWTSGNTGELFF
TRBD1	TRBV7-8	TRBJ1-1	many	TGTGCCAGCAGCTTAAGGGAGTGGACAGGGAGATTGAACACTGAAGCTTTCTTT	CASSLREWTGRLNTEAFF
TRBD2	TRBV5-4	TRBJ2-3	-	TGTGCCAGCAGCTTCCCTAGCGGGAGAGTGGCAGATACGCAGTATTTT	CASSFPSGRVADTQYF
-	TRBV9	TRBJ1-1	few	TGTGCCAGCAGCGAGCAGGGGCGCGGGTACACTGAAGCTTTCTTT	CASSEQGRGYTEAFF
-	TRBV7-3	TRBJ2-3	few	TGTGCCAGCAGCCCACCGGGAGCTGCAGATACGCAGTATTTT	CASSPPGAADTQYF
TRBD1	TRBV2	TRBJ1-5	-	TGTGCCAGCAGGCTACAGGGGCAGGTCCCCCAGCATTTT	CASRLQGQVPQHF
-	TRBV29-1	TRBJ1-5	many	TGCAGCGTGGGGGACACCAATAGCAATCAGCCCCAGCATTTT	CSVGDTNSNQPQHF